This T cell receptor beta chain was obtained from a study of human versus mouse CDR3 diversity and MHC coevolution. Profiled with immunoSEQ multiplex PCR; TCRdb holds only in-frame clones, not every one. The sample holds 60,000 to 95,000 clones; 80% to 95% are singletons and the top ten take roughly 0.15%. V shed 3 bases and J 7 bases; nucleotides not matched to a gene: 5. Germline assignment: CDR1 MGHRA and CDR2 YSYEKL. The CDR3 covers 14 residues. This clone was counted only a few times. The source of this sequence is a person between 25 and 69 years old in good health. This chain uses TRBV4-1 with TRBJ1-4; TRBD1 matches 7 bases. The sequencing sample was made of naive CD4+ T cells from blood. Subset here: CD45RO-negative CD62L-positive naive CD4 T cells. The chain's CDR3 is CASSHRDSAEKLFF. CDR3 in DNA: TGCGCCAGCAGCCACCGGGACAGTGCTGAAAAACTGTTTTTT.